This is a list of T cell receptor beta chains from one sample in a study of shared clonotypes between healthy human individuals. Generated by immunoSEQ multiplex PCR, the TCRdb table keeps only in-frame clones and is missing some. The table shows roughly 1 million clones, with approximately 80% occurring only once. The sample consisted of memory CD4+ T cells from PBMCs. These receptors all come from a man aged 18-30 years in good health. Some clones in this sample may be carry-over from other donors' samples. Both conserved end residues are part of each CDR3. The D gene is left open where the match is weak. Only part of the rows carry a size: once, few, many, or a class if the clone is expanded.

once . TRBJ2-3 TRBV27 CASSRTVGTDTQYF TGTGCCAGCAGCCGGACAGTGGGGACAGATACGCAGTATTTT
. . TRBJ1-5 TRBV29-1 CSVRLRNGNQPQHF TGCAGCGTGCGACTCAGAAACGGCAATCAGCCCCAGCATTTT
. . TRBJ2-1 TRBV6-5 CASSYEGGQFF TGTGCCAGCAGTTACGAGGGGGGGCAGTTCTTC
few TRBD2 TRBJ2-1 TRBV7-3 CASSLSQREVNEQFF TGTGCCAGCAGCTTAAGCCAGCGGGAAGTCAATGAGCAGTTCTTC
. . TRBJ2-2 TRBV27 CASSFSVRPNTGELFF TGTGCCAGCAGTTTCAGTGTACGGCCGAACACCGGGGAGCTGTTTTTT
. . TRBJ1-1 TRBV2 CASSTDTEAFF TGTGCCAGCAGTACCGACACTGAAGCTTTCTTT
. TRBD2 TRBJ2-7 TRBV7-2 CASSRLGGTSGTTYEQYF TGTGCCAGCAGCCGGTTGGGCGGTACTAGCGGGACTACCTACGAGCAGTACTTC
. . TRBJ2-3 TRBV28 CASSWGNTQYF TGTGCCAGCAGTTGGGGGAATACGCAGTATTTT
. . TRBJ1-1 TRBV29-1 CSVSQGSRVAFF TGCAGCGTTTCACAGGGTAGCCGTGTAGCTTTCTTT
. . TRBJ1-2 TRBV7-2 CASSLGAGPLYGYTF TGTGCCAGCAGCTTAGGAGCAGGGCCTCTCTATGGCTACACCTTC
. . TRBJ1-4 TRBV2 CASSPGREKLFF TGTGCCAGCAGCCCGGGACGGGAAAAACTGTTTTTT
. . TRBJ1-1 TRBV28 CASSLAGKGRMNTEAFF TGTGCCAGCAGTCTGGCCGGGAAGGGGAGAATGAACACTGAAGCTTTCTTT
. . TRBJ2-3 TRBV30 CAWTTGLGNTDTQYF TGTGCCTGGACTACGGGACTCGGAAACACAGATACGCAGTATTTT
. TRBD2 TRBJ2-5 TRBV9 CASSVQLAGGETQYF TGTGCCAGCAGCGTACAACTAGCGGGAGGGGAGACCCAGTACTTC
few TRBD2 TRBJ2-3 TRBV4-1 CASSQGGLAGADTQYF TGCGCCAGCAGCCAAGGGGGACTAGCGGGAGCAGATACGCAGTATTTT
. TRBD2 TRBJ2-1 TRBV11-1 CASSRLAGGPPNEQFF TGTGCCAGCAGTCGGCTAGCGGGAGGGCCCCCCAATGAGCAGTTCTTC
. TRBD2 TRBJ2-7 TRBV30 CAWRLAGGAYEQYF TGTGCCTGGAGACTAGCGGGGGGGGCCTACGAGCAGTACTTC
. . TRBJ1-1 TRBV18 CASSPTGRGTKNTEAFF TGTGCCAGCTCACCAACAGGGAGGGGAACTAAGAACACTGAAGCTTTCTTT
once . TRBJ2-7 TRBV19 CASMEPGMVWAPGTPLYEQYF TGTGCCAGTATGGAACCAGGGATGGTCTGGGCTCCCGGGACCCCCCTCTACGAGCAGTACTTC
. . TRBJ2-1 TRBV7-7 CASSFGLNNEQFF TGTGCCAGCAGTTTCGGACTTAACAATGAGCAGTTCTTC
. . TRBJ2-1 TRBV15 CATSRDLDRGAYNEQFF TGTGCCACCAGCAGAGATTTAGACAGAGGAGCATACAATGAGCAGTTCTTC
. . TRBJ2-1 TRBV5-1 CASTPSGAGLREQFF TGCGCCAGCACCCCAAGTGGCGCAGGGTTGCGTGAGCAGTTCTTC
many TRBD1 TRBJ1-5 TRBV28 CASRQGGSVGNQPQHF TGTGCCAGCAGACAGGGGGGTTCTGTCGGCAATCAGCCCCAGCATTTT
. . TRBJ1-1 TRBV11-1 CASSFGGLNTEAFF TGTGCCAGCAGCTTCGGGGGTTTGAACACTGAAGCTTTCTTT
. . TRBJ1-5 TRBV4-3 CASSRPGGTGDLGQPQHF TGCGCCAGCAGCCGACCCGGAGGGACGGGGGACCTCGGGCAGCCCCAGCATTTT
. . TRBJ1-2 TRBV19 CASSITPGPRDGYTF TGTGCCAGTAGTATCACCCCCGGGCCCCGAGATGGCTACACCTTC
. . TRBJ2-7 TRBV11-2 CASSLQLDAYEQYF TGTGCCAGCAGCTTACAACTAGACGCCTACGAGCAGTACTTC
. . TRBJ1-3 TRBV28 CASTTAGNTIYF TGTGCCAGCACCACCGCTGGAAACACCATATATTTT